This T cell receptor beta chain emerged from a study of CD8+ T cells in alopecia areata. Study summary: People stayed on tofacitinib for 6 to 18 months, then stopped the drug for 6 months.

Per the germline V gene, CDR1 is SNHLY and CDR2 is FYNNEI. CDR3 length equals 11 residues. Trimming stripped 5 bases from V and 7 bases from J, with 8 bases between. Investigators isolated RNA and reverse transcribed it into cDNA to act as the sequencing template. The data were produced by immunoSEQ multiplex PCR, yet TCRdb's version contains in-frame clones alone and is incomplete. The data hold some 170,000 clones, with 67% observed a single time. Peripheral blood, together with lesional scalp punch biopsies, was collected from alopecia areata patients. There are a few counts of this clone. The material sequenced was CD8+ T cells sorted from blood, taken at week 0. This TCR was recovered from a human donor with alopecia areata. V and J are TRBV2 and TRBJ1-2; D is perhaps TRBD1 (5 bases). The CDR3 DNA is TGTGCCAGCAGTAATGGGGGTGGCTACACCTTC. Encoded protein: CASSNGGGYTF.